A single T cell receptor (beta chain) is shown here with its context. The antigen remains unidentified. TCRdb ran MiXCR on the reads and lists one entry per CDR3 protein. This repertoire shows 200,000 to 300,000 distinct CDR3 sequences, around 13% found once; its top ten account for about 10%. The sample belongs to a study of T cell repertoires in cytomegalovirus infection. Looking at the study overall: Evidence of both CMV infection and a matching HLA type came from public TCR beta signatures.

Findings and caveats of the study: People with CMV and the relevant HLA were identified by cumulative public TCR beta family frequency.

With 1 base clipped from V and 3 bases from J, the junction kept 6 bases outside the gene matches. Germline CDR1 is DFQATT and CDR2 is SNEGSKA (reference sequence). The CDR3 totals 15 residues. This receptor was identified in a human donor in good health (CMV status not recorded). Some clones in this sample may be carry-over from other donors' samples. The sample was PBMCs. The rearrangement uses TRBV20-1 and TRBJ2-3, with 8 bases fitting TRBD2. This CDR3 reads CSARGSRGATDTQYF. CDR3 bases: TGCAGTGCTAGAGGTTCGCGGGGGGCTACAGATACGCAGTATTTT.